The 21 T cell receptor beta chains presented below share a single source sample, sequenced in a study of shared clonotypes between healthy human individuals. Here immunoSEQ multiplex PCR was the method, and the copy in TCRdb shows in-frame clones only, minus some. The table shows 700,000 or so clones, with roughly 70% occurring only once. The sequencing input was memory CD4+ T cells sorted from blood. Subset reported: CD45RA-negative fraction. All receptors come from a woman aged 25 to 39 in good health.

This clone was detected ten times or more. The gene calls are TRBV5-1 and TRBJ1-1; 7 bases map to TRBD1. CDR3 length equals 15 residues. Germline values: CDR1 SGHRS, CDR2 YFSETQ. The V gene end was trimmed by 0 bases and the J gene end by 6 bases; junction bases not matched to a gene: 8. CDR3 DNA sequence: TGCGCCAGCAGCTTGGAACCCAGGCAGGGGGCTGAAGCTTTCTTT. Amino acids: CASSLEPRQGAEAFF.

J is TRBJ1-4 and V is TRBV27; maybe TRBD1 (5 bases). Germline CDR1 MNHEY, CDR2 SMNVEV (reference sequence). The V gene lost 6 bases and the J gene lost 4 bases, with 21 bases spanning the gap. This CDR3 region has 17 residues. CDR3 amino acids: CASRERGGYGGNEKLFF. The CDR3 region has the DNA TGTGCCAGCAGGGAAAGAGGAGGGTACGGGGGTAATGAAAAACTGTTTTTT.

The rearrangement uses TRBV29-1 and TRBJ2-2, with 15 nucleotides matching TRBD2. With V trimmed by 3 bases and J by 4 bases, 6 bases remained unmatched. Germline CDR1 and CDR2: SQVTM and ANQGSEA. The CDR3 runs 17 residues. CDR3 sequence reads: CSVDRGLAGGRTGELFF. The CDR3 DNA reads as TGCAGCGTTGACCGGGGACTAGCGGGAGGTCGCACCGGGGAGCTGTTTTTT.

This clone showed up many times. Other DNA sequences in the sample encode the same CDR3. This chain uses TRBV5-1 with TRBJ1-5; unclear D gene. CDR3 length equals 13 residues. V was pared by 4 bases and J by 0 bases, with 5 bases between. In germline, CDR1 is SGHRS, CDR2 YFSETQ. CDR3 in amino acids: CASSADSNQPQHF. As DNA, the CDR3 is TGCGCCAGCAGCGCGGATAGCAATCAGCCCCAGCATTTT.

The J gene is TRBJ1-1, the V gene TRBV28; 7 nucleotides match TRBD1. CDR1 is MDHEN and CDR2 is SYDVKM in the germline V gene. The CDR3 is made up of 14 amino acids. The trim removed 5 bases at V and 5 bases at J, leaving 8 bases unmatched. CDR3 bases: TGTGCCAGCAGTGCCTTCGACAGGGAGACTGAAGCTTTCTTT. Translation gives CASSAFDRETEAFF.

The chain has TRBV28 and TRBJ2-6, with unresolved D. Per germline, CDR1 MDHEN and CDR2 SYDVKM. V was pared by 2 bases and J by 0 bases, with 8 bases between. This CDR3 is 16 amino acids long. The CDR3: CASSLTDHSGANVLTF. The CDR3 DNA reads as TGTGCCAGCAGTTTAACAGACCACTCTGGGGCCAACGTCCTGACTTTC. Combining the CDR3 with reference TRBV28 and TRBJ2-6 gives the whole variable domain DVKVTQSSRYLVKRTGEKVFLECVQDMDHENMFWYRQDPGLGLRLIYFSYDVKMKEKGDIPEGYSVSREKKERFSLILESASTNQTSMYLCASSLTDHSGANVLTFGAGSRLTVL.

This clone was recorded many times. This rearrangement joins TRBV7-9 to TRBJ2-7; D ambiguous. The germline gives CDR1 SEHNR, CDR2 FQNEAQ (reference sequence). The germline V and J ends were trimmed by 3 bases and 12 bases, with 15 bases remaining between them. The CDR3 sequence is 12 residues long. The DNA for the CDR3 is TGTGCCAGCAGCTTGGAGAGAGCTAAGCCGTACTTC. This sequence encodes CASSLERAKPYF.

The chain carries TRBV19 and TRBJ1-1, with TRBD1 matching over 10 bases. The CDR3 is 12 amino acids. Germline V lookup: CDR1 LNHDA, CDR2 SQIVND (reference sequence). V lost 5 bases and J lost 11; bases outside the gene matches: 5. The CDR3 here is CASSDRGRDAFF. The CDR3, as DNA: TGTGCCAGTAGTGACAGGGGGCGGGATGCTTTCTTT.

The genes are TRBV19 and TRBJ2-1; 8 bases match TRBD2. Germline-derived CDR1 and CDR2 are LNHDA and SQIVND (reference sequence). This CDR3 comprises 14 residues. Trimming cost V 5 bases and J 0 bases; bases outside gene matches: 0. The CDR3 region is CASSLAGSYNEQFF. As DNA, the CDR3 is TGTGCCAGTAGTCTAGCGGGCTCCTACAATGAGCAGTTCTTC.

This rearrangement joins TRBV5-1 to TRBJ1-1; 7 bases map to TRBD1. Germline V lookup: CDR1 SGHRS, CDR2 YFSETQ. The ends lost 5 bases at V and 4 bases at J; junction bases unmatched: 11. This CDR3 is built from 15 residues. As DNA, the CDR3 is TGCGCCAGCAGTTCCCGGACAGGAGGCTCCACTGAAGCTTTCTTT. Translation: CASSSRTGGSTEAFF. Full variable domain (rest looked up from reference TRBV5-1 and TRBJ1-1): KAGVTQTPRYLIKTRGQQVTLSCSPISGHRSVSWYQQTPGQGLQFLFEYFSETQRNKGNFPGRFSGRQFSNSRSEMNVSTLELGDSALYLCASSSRTGGSTEAFFGQGTRLTVV.

The V call is TRBV28, the J call TRBJ2-7; D remains ambiguous. Looked up from germline, CDR1 is MDHEN and CDR2 is SYDVKM. There are 13 residues in the CDR3. Trimming shortened V by 1 base and J by 3 bases, and 7 bases separated the two germline ends. CDR3 bases: TGTGCCAGCAGTTTATCCCTAATCTACGAGCAGTACTTC. Residues: CASSLSLIYEQYF.

The chain combines TRBV5-8 with TRBJ2-6; D gene ambiguous. The germline V gene encodes CDR1 SGHTS and CDR2 YDEGEE. Trimming shortened V by 2 bases and J by 4 bases, and 10 bases separated the two germline ends. This CDR3 is 15 amino acids long. The CDR3 DNA is TGTGCCAGCAGCTTTCGGCGGTCGGGGGCCAACGTCCTGACTTTC. Protein: CASSFRRSGANVLTF.

Concerning this clone: Within the sample, other DNA sequences also encode this same CDR3. The chain carries TRBV5-1 and TRBJ1-1; D is unresolved. Germline V CDR1 and CDR2: SGHRS, YFSETQ. V lost 0 bases to trimming and J lost 4 bases, with 7 bases between them. The CDR3 has 13 residues. In DNA form, the CDR3 reads TGCGCCAGCAGCTTGGAGTGGGGCACTGAAGCTTTCTTT. This gives the protein CASSLEWGTEAFF. The full variable domain, with the rest looked up from reference TRBV5-1 and TRBJ1-1, is KAGVTQTPRYLIKTRGQQVTLSCSPISGHRSVSWYQQTPGQGLQFLFEYFSETQRNKGNFPGRFSGRQFSNSRSEMNVSTLELGDSALYLCASSLEWGTEAFFGQGTRLTVV.

The V gene is TRBV7-2, the J gene TRBJ2-4; D is undetermined. This CDR3 has 15 amino acids. Germline CDR1 reads SGHTA; CDR2 reads FQGNSA. Trimming stripped 1 base from V and 0 bases from J, with 7 bases between. The CDR3 DNA is TGTGCCAGCAGCTTAGAGCCGCTAGCCAAAAACATTCAGTACTTC. This encodes CASSLEPLAKNIQYF.

The chain uses TRBV6-1 and TRBJ2-3; no definite D call. V lost 7 bases, J lost 6 bases, and 11 bases lay in between. There are 12 residues in the CDR3. CDR1 MNHNS and CDR2 SASEGT come from the germline V gene. DNA of the CDR3: TGTGCCAGCAAAGGGTTTAAGGATACGCAGTATTTT. Amino acids: CASKGFKDTQYF.

The chain carries TRBV6-4 and TRBJ2-1; possible D gene TRBD1, 7 bases. Germline values: CDR1 MRHNA, CDR2 SNTAGT. The V end was cut by 0 bases, the J end by 7 bases, with 10 bases between. The CDR3 consists of 14 residues. The DNA of the CDR3 is TGTGCCAGCAGTGACTCGACAGGGAGGAATGAGCAGTTCTTC. Amino acid sequence: CASSDSTGRNEQFF.

The genes are TRBV19 and TRBJ1-2, with 9 bases lining up with TRBD1. V shed 3 bases, J shed 6 bases, and the junction held 5 bases outside the gene matches. The CDR3 has 14 amino acids. The germline V gene has CDR1 LNHDA and CDR2 SQIVND (reference sequence). The CDR3: CASSINTGGDGYTF. The CDR3 bases are TGTGCCAGTAGTATTAACACAGGGGGCGATGGCTACACCTTC.

V and J are TRBV6-6 and TRBJ1-2; a possible D gene is TRBD1 (5 bases). CDR1 is MNHNY, CDR2 SVGAGI, per germline (reference sequence). V lost 5 bases, J lost 4 bases, and 17 bases lay in between. This CDR3 spans 15 amino acids. CDR3 DNA sequence: TGTGCCAGCAGTCCCTACCCCCAGGGAGGCTATGGCTACACCTTC. Its protein is CASSPYPQGGYGYTF.

The rearrangement links TRBV21-1 to TRBJ2-2; the table's D call TRBD2 went unverified against the DNA. TRBV21-1 is flagged as a pseudogene. The CDR3 sequence is 17 residues long. As DNA, the CDR3 is TGTGCCCCCGGGGGGGGGAACCGTGGGATGAACACCGGGGAGCTGTTTTTT. Translated, it gives CAPGGGNRGMNTGELFF.

This rearrangement joins TRBV5-8 to TRBJ2-3, with a possible D match to TRBD2 (5 bases). Germline V gives CDR1 SGHTS, CDR2 YDEGEE. The CDR3 loop spans 15 amino acids. Trimming cost V 0 bases and J 2 bases, with 10 bases left between them. CDR3 nucleotides: TGTGCCAGCAGCTTGGCCGGGGTCAACACAGATACGCAGTATTTT. Amino acid sequence: CASSLAGVNTDTQYF.

V gene TRBV27 combines with J gene TRBJ2-3; D unresolved. CDR3 length: 14 residues. The germline CDR1 and CDR2 sequences are MNHEY and SMNVEV (reference sequence). Trimming shortened V by 4 bases and J by 4 bases, and 12 bases separated the two germline ends. The CDR3 DNA is TGTGCCAGCAGTTCCTTAGACTTCCCAGATACGCAGTATTTT. As protein: CASSSLDFPDTQYF.